This TCR beta chain was sequenced during a study of T cell repertoires in cytomegalovirus infection. Overall study context: In public TCR beta signatures, there were indications of both CMV infection and matching HLA type.

Study-level results: CMV carriers with the relevant HLA were identified by cumulative public TCR beta family frequency. Across the ex vivo response, the dominant clonotypes were HLA-C-restricted CMV-specific TCR beta clonotypes.

TCRdb re-derived calls from the reads in MiXCR, one entry per CDR3 protein. The sample lists 450,000 to 600,000 distinct CDR3 sequences, 33% occurring once. Remarks on this clonotype: Antigen specificity is unknown.

This receptor was taken from a human donor in good health (CMV status not recorded). Some clones in this sample may be carry-over from other donors' samples. Sequences were derived from cultured PBMCs, sampled from culture after CMV antigen stimulation.

The DNA of the CDR3 is TGTGCCAGCAGCCCTCTAGCGGCCTCCTACAATGAGCAGTTCTTC. As protein: CASSPLAASYNEQFF. The genes are TRBV6-1 and TRBJ2-1; 7 positions agree with TRBD2. The CDR3 consists of 15 residues. Trimming removed 6 bases from V and 0 bases from J; junction bases left unmatched: 5. In germline, CDR1 is MNHNS, CDR2 SASEGT.